The rows below give T cell receptor beta chains drawn from one sample of a study of blood T cells in healthy people across ages. TCRdb analysed the 5' RACE reads with MiXCR anew, one entry per CDR3 protein. The table has some 1.4 million distinct CDR3 sequences, approximately 38% seen once. Input material: blood. The receptors derive from a woman between 18 and 29 years old in good health. The CDR3 runs from the conserved cysteine through the conserved F or W. The order of the fields is CDR3 protein, CDR3 DNA, J gene, V gene, D gene, clone size. A D gene is named only where the DNA matches it firmly. Size values are once, few and many counts, or a class for expanded clones, and some rows have none.

CDR3 protein: CASILGQGYGYTF
CDR3 DNA: TGTGCCAGCATCCTAGGACAGGGCTATGGCTACACCTTC
J gene: TRBJ1-2
V gene: TRBV12-3/TRBV12-4
D gene: TRBD1
clone size: -

CDR3 protein: CAWSPQGAFQPQHF
CDR3 DNA: TGTGCCTGGAGTCCCCAGGGGGCTTTTCAGCCCCAGCATTTT
J gene: TRBJ1-5
V gene: TRBV30
D gene: TRBD1
clone size: -

CDR3 protein: CASSYTDMNTEAFF
CDR3 DNA: TGTGCCAGCAGTTACACAGACATGAACACTGAAGCTTTCTTT
J gene: TRBJ1-1
V gene: TRBV6-6
D gene: -
clone size: few

CDR3 protein: CASSSGAAKNIQYF
CDR3 DNA: TGTGCCAGCAGCTCCGGAGCAGCCAAAAACATTCAGTACTTC
J gene: TRBJ2-4
V gene: TRBV7-9
D gene: -
clone size: -

CDR3 protein: CASSSSGYYGYTF
CDR3 DNA: TGTGCCAGCAGTTCGTCAGGGTACTATGGCTACACCTTC
J gene: TRBJ1-2
V gene: TRBV12-3/TRBV12-4
D gene: -
clone size: few

CDR3 protein: CASSPRTSDSDEQYF
CDR3 DNA: TGTGCCAGCAGTCCAAGGACTAGTGATAGCGACGAGCAGTACTTC
J gene: TRBJ2-7
V gene: TRBV6-5
D gene: TRBD2
clone size: few

CDR3 protein: CASSRPQGALVNEQFF
CDR3 DNA: TGTGCCAGCAGTAGACCACAGGGGGCCCTGGTCAATGAGCAGTTCTTC
J gene: TRBJ2-1
V gene: TRBV27
D gene: TRBD1
clone size: once

CDR3 protein: CASSEDGPFFSYEQYF
CDR3 DNA: TGTGCCAGCAGTGAAGACGGACCTTTCTTCTCCTACGAGCAGTACTTC
J gene: TRBJ2-7
V gene: TRBV6-1
D gene: -
clone size: -

CDR3 protein: CASSHGTANYNEQYF
CDR3 DNA: TGTGCCAGCAGTCACGGGACCGCTAACTACAATGAGCAGTACTTC
J gene: TRBJ2-7
V gene: TRBV6-5
D gene: -
clone size: -

CDR3 protein: CASTTSGRFYNEQFF
CDR3 DNA: TGTGCCAGCACCACTAGCGGGAGGTTCTACAATGAGCAGTTCTTC
J gene: TRBJ2-1
V gene: TRBV6-1
D gene: TRBD2
clone size: -

CDR3 protein: CASSVTGAPVTEAFF
CDR3 DNA: TGTGCCAGCAGCGTTACAGGGGCTCCAGTCACTGAAGCTTTCTTT
J gene: TRBJ1-1
V gene: TRBV9
D gene: TRBD1
clone size: -

CDR3 protein: CASRRLTGSSYNSPLHF
CDR3 DNA: TGTGCCAGCAGGCGTTTAACAGGAAGCTCCTATAATTCACCCCTCCACTTT
J gene: TRBJ1-6
V gene: TRBV3-1
D gene: -
clone size: few

CDR3 protein: CATSKGDQPQHF
CDR3 DNA: TGTGCCACGAGCAAAGGGGATCAGCCCCAGCATTTT
J gene: TRBJ1-5
V gene: TRBV15
D gene: -
clone size: few

CDR3 protein: CSASLATEQFF
CDR3 DNA: TGCAGTGCTTCGCTAGCTACTGAGCAGTTCTTC
J gene: TRBJ2-1
V gene: TRBV20-1
D gene: -
clone size: -

CDR3 protein: CASSVDGRTLHF
CDR3 DNA: TGTGCCAGCAGCGTGGACGGTCGGACCCTCCACTTT
J gene: TRBJ1-6
V gene: TRBV11-1
D gene: -
clone size: -

CDR3 protein: CASSIGDGAYGYTF
CDR3 DNA: TGTGCCAGTAGTATCGGGGACGGCGCTTATGGCTACACCTTC
J gene: TRBJ1-2
V gene: TRBV19
D gene: -
clone size: -

CDR3 protein: CASSSPGAGGYNEQFF
CDR3 DNA: TGTGCCAGCAGCTCCCCGGGAGCGGGGGGATACAATGAGCAGTTCTTC
J gene: TRBJ2-1
V gene: TRBV7-9
D gene: TRBD2
clone size: few

CDR3 protein: CASSYFSGRAEQYF
CDR3 DNA: TGTGCCAGCAGTTACTTTAGCGGCAGGGCCGAGCAGTACTTC
J gene: TRBJ2-7
V gene: TRBV6-5
D gene: -
clone size: -

CDR3 protein: CASSEEHSRGETQYF
CDR3 DNA: TGTGCCAGCAGTGAGGAGCACAGTCGGGGGGAGACCCAGTACTTC
J gene: TRBJ2-5
V gene: TRBV2
D gene: -
clone size: -

CDR3 protein: CASSVAEGVGETQYF
CDR3 DNA: TGTGCCAGCAGCGTAGCTGAGGGGGTGGGAGAGACCCAGTACTTC
J gene: TRBJ2-5
V gene: TRBV9
D gene: -
clone size: -

CDR3 protein: CTSSQPRDRGYEQYF
CDR3 DNA: TGCACCAGCAGCCAACCCCGGGACAGGGGATACGAGCAGTACTTC
J gene: TRBJ2-7
V gene: TRBV4-1
D gene: TRBD1
clone size: -

CDR3 protein: CASSPPGTDTEAFF
CDR3 DNA: TGCGCCAGCAGTCCACCCGGGACGGACACTGAAGCTTTCTTT
J gene: TRBJ1-1
V gene: TRBV5-1
D gene: -
clone size: -

CDR3 protein: CASSGMTGVNTEAFF
CDR3 DNA: TGCGCCAGCAGCGGGATGACAGGAGTGAACACTGAAGCTTTCTTT
J gene: TRBJ1-1
V gene: TRBV5-1
D gene: -
clone size: -

CDR3 protein: CASSLDLGPYYEQYF
CDR3 DNA: TGTGCCAGCAGCTTAGATCTGGGACCTTATTACGAGCAGTACTTC
J gene: TRBJ2-7
V gene: TRBV11-2
D gene: -
clone size: -

CDR3 protein: CASSYSGASRDEQFF
CDR3 DNA: TGTGCCAGCAGTTACTCCGGGGCCAGCAGGGATGAGCAGTTCTTC
J gene: TRBJ2-1
V gene: TRBV6-5
D gene: -
clone size: few

CDR3 protein: CASSRVANSGSNEQFF
CDR3 DNA: TGCGCCAGCAGCCGAGTAGCAAACTCGGGTAGCAATGAGCAGTTCTTC
J gene: TRBJ2-1
V gene: TRBV4-1
D gene: -
clone size: -

CDR3 protein: CASSLATWSGAQYF
CDR3 DNA: TGTGCCAGCAGTTTAGCGACCTGGTCGGGGGCCCAGTACTTC
J gene: TRBJ2-5
V gene: TRBV12-3/TRBV12-4
D gene: -
clone size: few

CDR3 protein: CASSYSLGRPGEQYF
CDR3 DNA: TGTGCCAGCAGTTACTCACTCGGGAGGCCGGGAGAGCAGTACTTC
J gene: TRBJ2-7
V gene: TRBV6-5
D gene: TRBD2
clone size: -

CDR3 protein: CSVVRNQETQYF
CDR3 DNA: TGCAGCGTTGTAAGAAACCAAGAGACCCAGTACTTC
J gene: TRBJ2-5
V gene: TRBV29-1
D gene: -
clone size: many

CDR3 protein: CASSEAGIGGEQYF
CDR3 DNA: TGTGCCAGCAGTGAAGCCGGGATCGGGGGCGAGCAGTACTTC
J gene: TRBJ2-7
V gene: TRBV6-1
D gene: -
clone size: -

CDR3 protein: CASSRTGTGGPDTQYF
CDR3 DNA: TGTGCCAGCAGCCGGACCGGGACAGGGGGCCCAGATACGCAGTATTTT
J gene: TRBJ2-3
V gene: TRBV7-9
D gene: TRBD1
clone size: few

CDR3 protein: CASSEDGQDRDTQYF
CDR3 DNA: TGTGCCAGCAGTGAAGACGGACAGGACAGAGATACGCAGTATTTT
J gene: TRBJ2-3
V gene: TRBV2
D gene: TRBD1
clone size: few

CDR3 protein: CASSYSTGTHPVVYGYTF
CDR3 DNA: TGTGCCAGCAGTTACTCGACCGGGACCCACCCGGTCGTCTATGGCTACACCTTC
J gene: TRBJ1-2
V gene: TRBV6-5
D gene: -
clone size: -

CDR3 protein: CASSFLVRGGADTQYF
CDR3 DNA: TGTGCCAGCAGCTTCCTCGTCAGGGGGGGGGCAGATACGCAGTATTTT
J gene: TRBJ2-3
V gene: TRBV28
D gene: -
clone size: -

CDR3 protein: CSDRGRASVKEQFF
CDR3 DNA: TGCAGTGACCGCGGGAGGGCCTCGGTAAAGGAGCAGTTCTTC
J gene: TRBJ2-1
V gene: TRBV20-1
D gene: TRBD2
clone size: -

CDR3 protein: CASSLPDRGLGYTF
CDR3 DNA: TGTGCCAGCAGCTTACCGGACAGGGGGCTTGGCTACACCTTC
J gene: TRBJ1-2
V gene: TRBV7-2
D gene: TRBD1
clone size: -

CDR3 protein: CASSGGGLFISGANVLTF
CDR3 DNA: TGCGCCAGCAGCGGGGGGGGACTTTTCATCTCTGGGGCCAACGTCCTGACTTTC
J gene: TRBJ2-6
V gene: TRBV5-1
D gene: TRBD2
clone size: few

CDR3 protein: CSASGPSGESTDTQYF
CDR3 DNA: TGCAGTGCCTCTGGTCCTAGCGGAGAAAGCACAGATACGCAGTATTTT
J gene: TRBJ2-3
V gene: TRBV20-1
D gene: TRBD2
clone size: few

CDR3 protein: CASSPGLAGSSYEQYF
CDR3 DNA: TGTGCCAGCAGCCCCGGACTAGCGGGCAGCTCCTACGAGCAGTACTTC
J gene: TRBJ2-7
V gene: TRBV7-9
D gene: TRBD2
clone size: -

CDR3 protein: CASSPGTGSYEQYF
CDR3 DNA: TGTGCCAGCTCACCCGGGACAGGGTCCTACGAGCAGTACTTC
J gene: TRBJ2-7
V gene: TRBV18
D gene: TRBD1
clone size: many

CDR3 protein: CASSLGIAGTTSTDTQYF
CDR3 DNA: TGTGCCAGCAGCTTGGGAATAGCGGGGACCACTAGCACAGATACGCAGTATTTT
J gene: TRBJ2-3
V gene: TRBV5-4
D gene: TRBD2
clone size: once

CDR3 protein: CASSPEPSLQYGYTF
CDR3 DNA: TGCGCCAGCAGCCCTGAGCCTAGCCTCCAATATGGCTACACCTTC
J gene: TRBJ1-2
V gene: TRBV4-1
D gene: -
clone size: few

CDR3 protein: CASSPDRGTRGAQPQHF
CDR3 DNA: TGCGCCAGCAGCCCGGACAGGGGCACTCGGGGAGCCCAGCCCCAGCATTTT
J gene: TRBJ1-5
V gene: TRBV4-1
D gene: TRBD1
clone size: -

CDR3 protein: CASSPSTGGETEAFF
CDR3 DNA: TGCGCCAGCAGCCCCTCGACGGGGGGTGAAACTGAAGCTTTCTTT
J gene: TRBJ1-1
V gene: TRBV5-1
D gene: -
clone size: -

CDR3 protein: CASSFYRHRTGSDEQYF
CDR3 DNA: TGCGCCAGCAGCTTCTACCGACATCGGACAGGGTCTGATGAGCAGTACTTC
J gene: TRBJ2-5
V gene: TRBV5-1
D gene: TRBD1
clone size: -

CDR3 protein: CASSVLGTAYNEQYF
CDR3 DNA: TGTGCCAGCAGTGTACTAGGGACAGCCTACAATGAGCAGTACTTC
J gene: TRBJ2-7
V gene: TRBV6-1
D gene: TRBD1
clone size: few

CDR3 protein: CASSQENGKAKNIQYF
CDR3 DNA: TGTGCCAGCAGCCAAGAAAACGGAAAAGCCAAAAACATTCAGTACTTC
J gene: TRBJ2-4
V gene: TRBV14
D gene: -
clone size: -

CDR3 protein: CASSLSGAGEYNSPLHF
CDR3 DNA: TGCGCCAGCAGCTTGTCAGGGGCAGGGGAATATAATTCACCCCTCCACTTT
J gene: TRBJ1-6
V gene: TRBV5-1
D gene: -
clone size: few

CDR3 protein: CASSLGTSGTSSSYEQYF
CDR3 DNA: TGCGCCAGCAGCCTCGGGACTAGCGGGACTTCCAGCTCCTACGAGCAGTACTTC
J gene: TRBJ2-7
V gene: TRBV4-1
D gene: TRBD2
clone size: few

CDR3 protein: CASSKSRREQYF
CDR3 DNA: TGTGCCAGCAGCAAAAGTCGACGGGAGCAGTACTTC
J gene: TRBJ2-5
V gene: TRBV14
D gene: -
clone size: few

CDR3 protein: CASSAETGRLHF
CDR3 DNA: TGTGCCAGCAGCGCCGAGACAGGGCGACTCCACTTT
J gene: TRBJ1-6
V gene: TRBV7-6
D gene: TRBD1
clone size: -

CDR3 protein: CASSLGFLLLQSSYEQYF
CDR3 DNA: TGTGCCAGCAGTTTGGGGTTTCTGTTATTGCAAAGCTCCTACGAGCAGTACTTC
J gene: TRBJ2-7
V gene: TRBV28
D gene: -
clone size: few

CDR3 protein: CASSRTGWDYGYTF
CDR3 DNA: TGTGCCAGCAGTAGGACAGGGTGGGACTATGGCTACACCTTC
J gene: TRBJ1-2
V gene: TRBV28
D gene: TRBD1
clone size: -

CDR3 protein: CAWSKMGNTEAFF
CDR3 DNA: TGTGCCTGGAGTAAGATGGGGAACACTGAAGCTTTCTTT
J gene: TRBJ1-1
V gene: TRBV30
D gene: -
clone size: -

CDR3 protein: CASSEGQKYGYTF
CDR3 DNA: TGTGCCAGCAGTGAGGGACAGAAGTATGGCTACACCTTC
J gene: TRBJ1-2
V gene: TRBV2
D gene: TRBD1
clone size: few